These 15 T cell receptor beta chains came from one sample sequenced in a study of T cell clones after liver transplantation. Only in-frame clones appear in the TCRdb table, and some are missing; sequencing was by immunoSEQ multiplex PCR. The sample has 49,000 or so clones; about 69% are singletons. The sample here was CD4+ T cells from blood, taken around 54 months after liver transplant. The receptors stem from a human patient who received a liver transplant. Some T cells may be provided by the graft donor.

The DNA for the CDR3 is TGTGCCTGGAGTAACTCAGGGGGTGAGGGCTACACCTTC. Protein sequence: CAWSNSGGEGYTF. The V and J genes are TRBV30 and TRBJ1-2; 7 nucleotides line up with TRBD1. With V trimmed by 2 bases and J by 8 bases, 8 bases remained unmatched. Germline V gene sequence: CDR1 GTSNPN, CDR2 SVGIG (reference sequence). The CDR3 has 13 amino acids.

CDR3 sequence: CASSLDLLGNGYTF. CDR3 DNA: TGTGCCAGCAGCTTAGATTTGCTGGGCAATGGCTACACCTTC. The V gene is TRBV7-9, the J gene TRBJ1-2; D remains unclear. The CDR3 totals 14 residues. The V gene lost 1 base and the J gene lost 6 bases, with 12 bases spanning the gap. CDR1 SEHNR and CDR2 FQNEAQ come from the germline V gene (reference sequence).

This sequence joins TRBV6-1 and TRBJ2-3; D gene unclear. CDR1 is MNHNS and CDR2 is SASEGT in the germline V gene. V was pared by 8 bases and J by 3 bases, with 15 bases between. This CDR3 is built from 14 residues. The CDR3 loop reads CASSRTLGTDTQYF. Here the CDR3 DNA reads TGTGCCAGCTCGAGGACGCTAGGTACAGATACGCAGTATTTT.

This clone was detected once. The chain has TRBV19 and TRBJ2-7; 10 bases map to TRBD1. This CDR3 is built from 13 residues. V dropped 9 bases and J dropped 4; count of bases not matched to a gene: 6. Germline loops: CDR1 LNHDA, CDR2 SQIVND (reference sequence). The CDR3 DNA is TGTGCCAGCAGAAGGGACAGGGGTTACGAGCAGTACTTC. Its protein product is CASRRDRGYEQYF. Drawing the rest from reference TRBV19 and TRBJ2-7, the complete variable domain is DGGITQSPKYLFRKEGQNVTLSCEQNLNHDAMYWYRQDPGQGLRLIYYSQIVNDFQKGDIAEGYSVSREKKESFPLTVTSAQKNPTAFYLCASRRDRGYEQYFGPGTRLTVT.

This clone showed up just once. The J gene is TRBJ1-5, the V gene TRBV19; 8 bases map to TRBD1. The V gene's germline CDR1 is LNHDA and CDR2 SQIVND (reference sequence). The V gene end was trimmed by 6 bases and the J gene end by 7 bases; junction bases not matched to a gene: 11. This CDR3 has 15 amino acids. The CDR3 here is CASRPMDRAGQPQHF. In DNA form, the CDR3 reads TGTGCCAGTAGACCGATGGACAGGGCTGGACAGCCCCAGCATTTT.

The chain is built from TRBV6-1 and TRBJ2-7; D is perhaps TRBD1 (5 bases). This CDR3 is 15 amino acids long. The germline V gene has CDR1 MNHNS and CDR2 SASEGT. V was shortened by 5 bases and J by 3 bases, with 17 bases between the two germline ends. The CDR3 protein is CASSSQKRQNYEQYF. As DNA, the CDR3 is TGTGCCAGCAGTTCCCAGAAAAGACAGAACTACGAGCAGTACTTC.

This chain joins TRBV18 and TRBJ1-1; D perhaps matches TRBD1 (5 bases). Germline V CDR1 and CDR2: KGHSH, LQKENI. The CDR3 is 14 amino acids. Trimming took off 3 bases at V and 2 bases at J, with 10 bases between the two ends. The CDR3 loop is CASSPPGPNTEAFF. In DNA, the CDR3 is TGTGCCAGCTCACCCCCGGGGCCAAACACTGAAGCTTTCTTT.

This clone was observed a few times. V gene TRBV5-1 combines with J gene TRBJ1-3; D possibly corresponds to TRBD1 (5 bases). Between the trimmed V and J ends, which lost 0 bases and 4 bases, there was a span of 8 bases. Germline V gene data show CDR1 as SGHRS and CDR2 as YFSETQ. The CDR3 is 14 residues long. The DNA for the CDR3 is TGCGCCAGCAGCTTGGCAGGGACGGGAAACACCATATATTTT. Its protein is CASSLAGTGNTIYF.

This clone was counted a single time. V usage is TRBV7-2 and J usage is TRBJ2-7; 8 bases align to TRBD2. The germline gives CDR1 SGHTA, CDR2 FQGNSA. The CDR3 runs to 15 residues. V shed 0 bases, J shed 4 bases, and the junction held 5 bases outside the gene matches. CDR3 DNA: TGTGCCAGCAGCTTAGCGTGGCAGCGGGGGTACGAGCAGTACTTC. This codes for CASSLAWQRGYEQYF.

This chain uses TRBV7-6 with TRBJ1-1; 7 bases fit TRBD1. The J segment lost 7 bases and the V segment lost 6 bases, leaving 11 bases of the junction unmatched. Germline values: CDR1 SGHVS, CDR2 FNYEAQ. This CDR3 has 14 residues. CDR3 amino acids: CASSSLKGGGEAFF. CDR3 sequence (DNA): TGTGCCAGCAGTTCTCTGAAAGGGGGCGGTGAAGCTTTCTTT.

This clone is a singleton in its sample. The rearrangement uses TRBV5-4 and TRBJ2-2; no clear D. Germline V CDR1 and CDR2: SGHNT, YYREEE (reference sequence). This CDR3 spans 15 amino acids. Trimming removed 0 bases at V and 5 bases at J, with 11 bases between. CDR3 in amino acids: CASSLGNSGTGELFF. CDR3 DNA: TGTGCCAGCAGCTTGGGGAACAGTGGAACCGGGGAGCTGTTTTTT.

This clone was observed a few times. The CDR3 nucleotides are TGTGCCAGCAGAGGGGACCTCTCTGGAAACACCATATATTTT. Translated: CASRGDLSGNTIYF. The chain joins TRBV2 to TRBJ1-3; possibly TRBD1 for D (5 bases). The CDR3 sequence is 14 residues long. V was shortened by 6 bases and J by 0 bases, with 9 bases between the two germline ends. Germline V gene sequence: CDR1 SNHLY, CDR2 FYNNEI. Based on the CDR3 plus reference TRBV2 and TRBJ1-3, the full variable domain is EPEVTQTPSHQVTQMGQEVILRCVPISNHLYFYWYRQILGQKVEFLVSFYNNEISEKSEIFDDQFSVERPDGSNFTLKIRSTKLEDSAMYFCASRGDLSGNTIYFGEGSWLTVV.

This chain uses TRBV6-5 with TRBJ1-2, with 12 positions matching TRBD1. Per the germline V gene, CDR1 is MNHEY and CDR2 is SVGAGI. The CDR3 covers 14 residues. J was trimmed by 4 bases and V by 8 bases; bases with no gene match: 5. The CDR3 bases are TGTGCCAGCGAAGGGACAGGGGGCGTCTATGGCTACACCTTC. It yields the protein CASEGTGGVYGYTF.

The chain joins TRBV7-2 to TRBJ2-3; TRBD2 matches 12 bases. CDR1 SGHTA and CDR2 FQGNSA come from the germline V gene. This CDR3 spans 16 amino acids. V trimming: 5 bases; J trimming: 6 bases; junction bases outside the gene matches: 9. The CDR3 nucleotides are TGTGCCAGCAGCGTATCTAGCGGGGGGGGCCCGGATACGCAGTATTTT. It yields the protein CASSVSSGGGPDTQYF.

V and J are TRBV11-2 and TRBJ1-3; 8 bases are a match to TRBD1. Per the germline V gene, CDR1 is SGHAT and CDR2 is FQNNGV. The CDR3 spans 19 residues. V was pared by 1 base and J by 1 base, with 12 bases of the junction left unmatched. The CDR3 nucleotides are TGTGCCAGCAGCTTAGGCCAATACAGGGGGAATCGATCTGGAAACACCATATATTTT. Translation gives CASSLGQYRGNRSGNTIYF.